One T cell receptor (beta chain) is described in this entry. The data originate from a study of blood T cell repertoires in COVID-19. Across the whole study: Material from acute and convalescent COVID-19 was sourced from the United States, Italy and Spain. Sample material is recorded as cDNA or gDNA derived from T cells, B-cell-depleted T cells, or PBMCs.

Authors' analysis steps: Researchers report that nucleated cell counts were estimated from reference gene primer amplification. TCRdb's copy holds only in-frame clones and misses some; the assay was immunoSEQ multiplex PCR. V and J calls plus clone size are reproduced from that table; the DNA served to infer D and trimming. The sample carries tens of thousands of clones, about 90% recorded once. J was trimmed by 6 bases and V by 0 bases; bases with no gene match: 15. This CDR3 has 20 amino acids. CDR1 and CDR2 from the germline V gene are LGHNA and YSLEER. The source material was peripheral blood. This rearrangement joins TRBV4-3 to TRBJ2-1; 12 bases are a match to TRBD2. The TCR was taken from a man aged 45-65 years with acute or convalescent COVID-19. The CDR3: CASSQEIPGTLAGGGNEQFF. DNA for the CDR3: TGCGCCAGCAGCCAAGAAATCCCCGGAACGCTAGCGGGAGGGGGCAATGAGCAGTTCTTC.